These T cell receptor beta chains were read from a single sample in a study of T cells in Graves' hyperthyroidism and ophthalmopathy. TCRdb re-analysed the multiplex PCR reads in MiXCR, keeping a single row per CDR3 protein. The sample has 500,000 to 800,000 distinct CDR3 sequences, over 40% seen once. Material: peripheral blood or thyroid tissue (not recorded which). All receptors come from an adult man with Graves' disease, either hyperthyroidism or ophthalmopathy (not recorded which). CDR3s include the opening cysteine and the closing phenylalanine or tryptophan. The D gene is left open where the match is weak. Size is omitted from some rows. Given values are once, few, many or a class for expanded clones.

many	TRBV25-1	TRBJ1-2	15	TRBD1	TGTGCCAGCAGTGATCCTCAGGGGACAGCGCGTGGCTACACCTTC	CASSDPQGTARGYTF
.	TRBV20-1	TRBJ2-5	13	.	TGCAGTGTAGTGAGTGATTCCTCAGAGACCCAGTACTTC	CSVVSDSSETQYF
.	TRBV20-1	TRBJ2-5	15	.	TGCAGTGCTAGGAGCGGCGGCCTGGGGGGAGAGACCCAGTACTTC	CSARSGGLGGETQYF
.	TRBV9	TRBJ1-5	15	.	TGTGCCAGCAGCGTTGGGGGGGTCAGTAATCAGCCCCAGCATTTT	CASSVGGVSNQPQHF
few	TRBV5-1	TRBJ1-2	12	.	TGCGCCAGCAGCCCCGAAGGGAGGGGCTACACCTTC	CASSPEGRGYTF
.	TRBV20-1	TRBJ1-5	16	.	TGCAGTGCTAGAGATGCGGAGTCCGGGAGCAATCAGCCCCAGCATTTT	CSARDAESGSNQPQHF
.	TRBV5-1	TRBJ1-2	12	TRBD1	TGCGCCAGCAGCGGACAGGGGAGCGGCTACACCTTC	CASSGQGSGYTF
many	TRBV29-1	TRBJ1-1	13	.	TGCAGCGTTGAATCGCAGGGTGGATTTGAAGCTTTCTTT	CSVESQGGFEAFF
few	TRBV5-1	TRBJ1-3	15	.	TGCGCCAGCTCGCGGGGTTCCGACTCTGGAAACACCATATATTTT	CASSRGSDSGNTIYF
.	TRBV7-9	TRBJ1-1	13	.	TGTGCCAGCAGCTTAGCAGGGGGGGGAATGGCTTTCTTT	CASSLAGGGMAFF
.	TRBV15	TRBJ1-5	15	TRBD1	TGTGCCACCAGCAGGATTACAGGGGGGGGACAGCCCCAGCATTTT	CATSRITGGGQPQHF
.	TRBV3-1	TRBJ2-7	14	TRBD1	TGTGCCAGCAGCCCGAGACAGGGAACAAACGAGCAGTACTTC	CASSPRQGTNEQYF
.	TRBV5-4	TRBJ2-7	13	TRBD2	TGTGCCAGCCAACTAGCGGGAGGTTACGAGCAGTACTTC	CASQLAGGYEQYF
once	TRBV9	TRBJ2-5	15	.	TGTGCCAGCAGCGTAGGGGGACCTAGCCAAGAGACCCAGTACTTC	CASSVGGPSQETQYF
.	TRBV19	TRBJ1-2	14	.	TGTGCCAGTAGGCGGGACCCTGGGGACTATGGCTACACCTTC	CASRRDPGDYGYTF
.	TRBV29-1	TRBJ1-1	13	TRBD1	TGCAGCGCTCAGGGGGCAGGAGACACTGAAGCTTTCTTT	CSAQGAGDTEAFF
few	TRBV9	TRBJ2-7	15	TRBD1	TGTGCCAGCAGCTCGGACAGGGTCGACACCTACGAGCAGTACTTC	CASSSDRVDTYEQYF
once	TRBV10-3	TRBJ2-7	15	TRBD2	TGTGCCATCAGCCAAACTAGCGGGTCCTACAATGAGCAGTACTTC	CAISQTSGSYNEQYF
many	TRBV5-1	TRBJ1-6	14	.	TGCGCCAGCAGCACCCTAGGAGGCAATTCACCCCTCCACTTT	CASSTLGGNSPLHF
few	TRBV9	TRBJ1-2	17	.	TGTGCCAGCAGCGTAGCTCCTTCAGGGATCTCTAACTATGGCTACACCTTC	CASSVAPSGISNYGYTF
few	TRBV20-1	TRBJ2-7	14	TRBD1	TGCAGTGCTATCTCGACAGGGGGCGGCTACGAGCAGTACTTC	CSAISTGGGYEQYF
few	TRBV7-9	TRBJ1-4	15	TRBD1	TGTGCCAGCAGCTCCCGGACAGGGGGGATCGAAAAACTGTTTTTT	CASSSRTGGIEKLFF
.	TRBV20-1	TRBJ1-5	14	TRBD1	TGCAGTGCCCTCGGGACAGGGGGCTTTCAGCCCCAGCATTTT	CSALGTGGFQPQHF
few	TRBV7-9	TRBJ1-1	16	.	TGTGCCAGCAGCCAAGGAGGAGTCAGCCTGAACACTGAAGCTTTCTTT	CASSQGGVSLNTEAFF
.	TRBV9	TRBJ1-6	15	.	TGTGCCAGCAGCCAAGAAAGCAACCTTAATTCACCCCTCCACTTT	CASSQESNLNSPLHF
.	TRBV25-1	TRBJ2-7	14	TRBD1	TGTGCCAGCGGCCCCGGGGACAGGGCCGACGAGCAGTACTTC	CASGPGDRADEQYF
.	TRBV7-8	TRBJ1-6	17	TRBD1	TGTGCCAGCAGTACCTATGACAGGGGTTCCTATAATTCACCCCTCCACTTT	CASSTYDRGSYNSPLHF
.	TRBV12-3/TRBV12-4	TRBJ1-4	14	TRBD1	TGTGCCAGCAGTAAACAGGGGGCGGGAGAAAAACTGTTTTTT	CASSKQGAGEKLFF